This TCR beta chain was captured by sequencing in a study of chemoradiotherapy in HPV16-positive cancers. This table comes from immunoSEQ multiplex PCR, and its TCRdb copy is limited to in-frame clones, with some not included. Of some 19,000 clones in the sample, 75% to 90% were seen once. Repertoires were sampled repeatedly during chemoradiotherapy. CDR1 is SGHDT and CDR2 is YYEEEE in the germline V gene. This CDR3 region has 15 residues. The V gene end was trimmed by 4 bases and the J gene end by 2 bases; junction bases not matched to a gene: 7. The sequence was collected from a human donor with HPV-associated anogenital cancer. This chain connects TRBV5-6 to TRBJ1-1, with TRBD1 matching over 8 bases. The material sequenced was blood, taken from a patient who underwent chemoradiotherapy. The CDR3 sequence is CASSATGGINTEAFF. DNA of the CDR3: TGTGCCAGCAGCGCAACAGGGGGGATAAACACTGAAGCTTTCTTT.